The sample holds many counts of the clone carrying this T cell receptor beta chain. TCRdb re-called the 5' RACE reads with MiXCR, one entry per CDR3 protein. The sample has roughly 45,000 distinct CDR3 sequences, 22% seen once. The data were obtained in a study of spatial heterogeneity in lung cancer. At the level of the study: Sequenced follow-up PBMC samples came a median of around 26 months after resection, where available.

Time point of the sample: blood at routine non-recurrence follow-up after resection. CDR1 is MNHEY and CDR2 is SVGEGT in the germline V gene. V was shortened by 6 bases and J by 1 base, with 12 bases between the two germline ends. The CDR3 spans 15 residues. This TCR came from a female donor with early-stage non-small cell lung cancer. The material was PBMCs, obtained at follow-up. This chain joins TRBV6-2 or TRBV6-3 and TRBJ2-2, with no clear D. CDR3 amino acids: CASSLRSRNTGELFF. The CDR3 bases are TGTGCCAGCAGCCTCCGATCAAGGAACACCGGGGAGCTGTTTTTT.